This entry is about one TCR beta chain. Trimming removed 4 bases from V and 1 base from J; junction bases left unmatched: 5. CDR3 size: 15 residues. CDR1 and CDR2 (germline): MGHDK, SYGVNS. The entry originates in a study of beta chain features in type 1 diabetes. Study information: Patients and healthy donors were similar in age, gender and cell yields.

The sequenced template was cDNA made from the entire isolated RNA. Sequencing used immunoSEQ multiplex PCR; TCRdb keeps in-frame clones, though not all of them. Of under 900,000 clones listed, 17% were seen once; the top ten hold about 0.02%. The sample comprised naive CD4+ T cells from blood. V gene TRBV25-1 combines with J gene TRBJ2-3, with TRBD2 identical over 7 bases. The origin of this receptor is a woman aged 18-35 years in good health. The CDR3 loop reads CASSASGKGTDTQYF. The CDR3 coding sequence is TGTGCCAGCAGTGCCAGCGGGAAGGGCACAGATACGCAGTATTTT. The entire variable domain, with the rest obtained from reference TRBV25-1 and TRBJ2-3, is as follows: EADIYQTPRYLVIGTGKKITLECSQTMGHDKMYWYQQDPGMELHLIHYSYGVNSTEKGDLSSESTVSRIRTEHFPLTLESARPSHTSQYLCASSASGKGTDTQYFGPGTRLTVL.